The 21 T cell receptor beta chains listed next were all sequenced from one sample in a study of blood T cell repertoires in COVID-19. Profiled with immunoSEQ multiplex PCR; TCRdb holds only in-frame clones, not every one. This table has about 180,000 clones, 80% to 90% appearing once. The sequenced sample consisted of peripheral blood. These receptors were obtained from a man over 45 with active or convalescent COVID-19.

V gene TRBV19 combines with J gene TRBJ1-1; 7 bases match TRBD1. The J segment lost 0 bases and the V segment lost 7 bases, leaving 11 bases of the junction unmatched. Germline CDR1 reads LNHDA; CDR2 reads SQIVND (reference sequence). CDR3 length: 16 amino acids. The CDR3 sequence is CASKRVTGAMNTEAFF. CDR3 nucleotide sequence: TGTGCCAGTAAAAGAGTTACAGGGGCCATGAACACTGAAGCTTTCTTT.

The rearrangement links TRBV6-5 to TRBJ2-7; D is unresolved. V was pared by 7 bases and J by 4 bases, with 11 bases between. This CDR3 has 12 residues. The germline CDR1 and CDR2 sequences are MNHEY and SVGAGI. CDR3 region: CASTPRSYEQYF. The DNA for the CDR3 is TGTGCCAGCACCCCTAGGTCATACGAGCAGTACTTC.

The chain is built from TRBV5-6 and TRBJ1-1; D gene ambiguous. Trimming shortened V by 0 bases and J by 0 bases, and 9 bases separated the two germline ends. CDR3 length: 15 residues. Germline V gene sequence: CDR1 SGHDT, CDR2 YYEEEE. The CDR3 loop reads CASSLGPVMNTEAFF. The CDR3 nucleotides read TGTGCCAGCAGCTTGGGGCCAGTGATGAACACTGAAGCTTTCTTT. The full variable domain, with the rest looked up from reference TRBV5-6 and TRBJ1-1, is DAGVTQSPTHLIKTRGQQVTLRCSPKSGHDTVSWYQQALGQGPQFIFQYYEEEERQRGNFPDRFSGHQFPNYSSELNVNALLLGDSALYLCASSLGPVMNTEAFFGQGTRLTVV.

The chain employs TRBV5-1 and TRBJ1-4, with TRBD1 as a possible D gene (5 bases). V shed 1 base and J shed 0 bases, with 13 bases lying between them. Germline V gives CDR1 SGHRS, CDR2 YFSETQ. CDR3 size: 17 residues. The CDR3 coding sequence is TGCGCCAGCAGCTTGAGGCCAGGGCTTGCAACTAATGAAAAACTGTTTTTT. It encodes CASSLRPGLATNEKLFF.

V usage is TRBV11-2 and J usage is TRBJ2-3; 11 positions match TRBD2. The CDR3 consists of 15 residues. Germline-derived CDR1 and CDR2 are SGHAT and FQNNGV. With V trimmed by 5 bases and J by 2 bases, 3 bases remained unmatched. For the CDR3, the DNA is TGTGCCAGCAGCGATAGCGGGGGGGACACAGATACGCAGTATTTT. This encodes CASSDSGGDTDTQYF.

J is TRBJ2-5 and V is TRBV28, with D possibly matching TRBD2 (7 bases). CDR3 length: 15 amino acids. V was cut by 3 bases and J by 5 bases, with 16 bases left in between. CDR1 is MDHEN and CDR2 is SYDVKM in the germline V gene. In DNA, the CDR3 is TGTGCCAGCAGTTTGCCGGGGGGCCGGTGGGAGACCCAGTACTTC. Protein: CASSLPGGRWETQYF.

The chain is built from TRBV10-2 and TRBJ1-5; the D is unclear. Trimming removed 2 bases from V and 0 bases from J, with 17 bases in between. Germline CDR1 and CDR2: WSHSY and SAAADI. The CDR3 has 18 residues. The CDR3 sequence: CASSEGPPGFYSNQPQHF. For the CDR3, the DNA is TGCGCCAGCAGTGAGGGCCCCCCGGGGTTTTATAGCAATCAGCCCCAGCATTTT.

The chain joins TRBV7-9 to TRBJ1-6; D remains unclear. CDR1 and CDR2 from the germline V gene are SEHNR and FQNEAQ (reference sequence). This CDR3 has 13 amino acids. V was trimmed by 3 bases and J by 10 bases, leaving 10 bases between them. The CDR3 is CASSFGDLSPLHF. The CDR3 nucleotides are TGTGCCAGCAGCTTCGGGGATCTGTCACCCCTCCACTTT.

The V call is TRBV9, the J call TRBJ1-2; D is ambiguous. This CDR3 is 15 amino acids long. Per the germline V gene, CDR1 is SGDLS and CDR2 is YYNGEE. V shed 0 bases and J shed 4 bases, with 13 bases lying between them. Written as DNA, the CDR3 is TGTGCCAGCAGCGTAGCTACGGGAGGAGTCTATGGCTACACCTTC. Its protein product is CASSVATGGVYGYTF.

The chain has TRBV5-5 and TRBJ2-7, with 7 bases fitting TRBD1. This CDR3 comprises 15 residues. Germline CDR1 reads SGHKS; CDR2 reads YYEKEE (reference sequence). V was clipped by 0 bases and J by 2 bases; unmatched bases: 5. CDR3 DNA: TGTGCCAGCAGCTTGGCGTCTCAGGGGGCCTACGAGCAGTACTTC. Protein product: CASSLASQGAYEQYF. The full variable domain, its missing parts supplied by reference TRBV5-5 and TRBJ2-7, is DAGVTQSPTHLIKTRGQQVTLRCSPISGHKSVSWYQQVLGQGPQFIFQYYEKEERGRGNFPDRFSARQFPNYSSELNVNALLLGDSALYLCASSLASQGAYEQYFGPGTRLTVT.

On this clone: This CDR3 is also generated by other DNA sequences in the sample. The V and J genes are TRBV5-1 and TRBJ1-5; D possibly corresponds to TRBD1 (5 bases). The CDR3 has 14 residues. CDR1 is SGHRS, CDR2 YFSETQ, per germline. V dropped 2 bases and J dropped 2 bases, with 8 bases sitting between them. The CDR3 nucleotides read TGCGCCAGCAGCTTAGGGGAGGGCAATCAGCCCCAGCATTTT. This translates into CASSLGEGNQPQHF.

The chain couples TRBV7-2 to TRBJ2-5; a possible D gene is TRBD2 (7 bases). CDR3 length: 16 residues. Germline CDR1 and CDR2: SGHTA and FQGNSA. The V end was cut by 3 bases, the J end by 2 bases, with 16 bases between. Written as DNA, the CDR3 is TGTGCCAGCAGCTTGAGGGGGGGCCTCGGGCAAGAGACCCAGTACTTC. Encoded protein: CASSLRGGLGQETQYF. Together with reference TRBV7-2 and TRBJ2-5, the CDR3 gives the full variable domain: GAGVSQSPSNKVTEKGKDVELRCDPISGHTALYWYRQSLGQGLEFLIYFQGNSAPDKSGLPSDRFSAERTGGSVSTLTIQRTQQEDSAVYLCASSLRGGLGQETQYFGPGTRLLVL.

J is TRBJ2-2 and V is TRBV7-2; TRBD1 matches 7 bases. V was pared by 2 bases and J by 5 bases, with 2 bases of the junction left unmatched. CDR1 and CDR2 from the germline V gene are SGHTA and FQGNSA. This CDR3 is 14 amino acids long. CDR3 bases: TGTGCCAGCAGCTTAAGACAGGGTACCGGGGAGCTGTTTTTT. It yields the protein CASSLRQGTGELFF.

This clone was picked up a small number of times. This CDR3 reads CASTVGTGRVQPQHF. DNA for the CDR3: TGTGCCAGTACCGTCGGGACAGGGCGGGTGCAGCCCCAGCATTTT. The chain uses TRBV19 and TRBJ1-5, with TRBD1 matching 9 bases. V was clipped by 7 bases and J by 7 bases; unmatched bases: 11. Germline loops: CDR1 LNHDA, CDR2 SQIVND (reference sequence). The CDR3 runs to 15 residues. The complete variable domain, with remaining parts taken from reference TRBV19 and TRBJ1-5, reads DGGITQSPKYLFRKEGQNVTLSCEQNLNHDAMYWYRQDPGQGLRLIYYSQIVNDFQKGDIAEGYSVSREKKESFPLTVTSAQKNPTAFYLCASTVGTGRVQPQHFGDGTRLSIL.

In its sample, this clone was seen once. This chain joins TRBV10-3 and TRBJ2-7; a weak D match, TRBD1 (5 bases). The CDR3 length is 12 residues. Germline V CDR1 and CDR2: ENHRY, SYGVKD. Deletions cut 3 bases from V and 6 bases from J, with 9 bases between. The CDR3 is CAISDQGGEQYF. DNA for the CDR3: TGTGCCATCAGTGATCAGGGTGGCGAGCAGTACTTC.

Here the CDR3 reads CAWSDGVNYGYTF. The CDR3 DNA is TGTGCCTGGAGTGACGGGGTTAACTATGGCTACACCTTC. V usage is TRBV30 and J usage is TRBJ1-2; unclear D gene. Trimming pared 1 base from V and 1 base from J, leaving 7 bases between. The V gene's germline CDR1 is GTSNPN and CDR2 SVGIG (reference sequence). The CDR3 has 13 residues.

The chain employs TRBV3-1 (or the pseudogene TRBV3-2) and TRBJ2-5; perhaps TRBD1 as D (5 bases). Trimming cost V 0 bases and J 3 bases, with 11 bases left between them. The CDR3 has 15 residues. In germline, CDR1 is LGHDT, CDR2 YNNKEL (reference sequence). The chain's CDR3 is CASSQEDILEETQYF. For the CDR3, the DNA is TGTGCCAGCAGCCAAGAGGACATATTGGAAGAGACCCAGTACTTC.

V is TRBV19 and J is TRBJ2-1; 9 bases line up with TRBD1. The trim removed 4 bases at V and 6 bases at J, leaving 4 bases unmatched. Germline CDR1 and CDR2: LNHDA and SQIVND (reference sequence). The CDR3 covers 14 residues. The CDR3 nucleotides are TGTGCCAGTAGTACACAGGGGGCCGGCAATGAGCAGTTCTTC. It codes for CASSTQGAGNEQFF.

CDR3 in DNA: TGTGCCAGCAGTTTGGCCTATGGCTACACCTTC. It translates to CASSLAYGYTF. The V gene is TRBV12-3 or TRBV12-4, the J gene TRBJ1-2; D call uncertain. V dropped 3 bases and J dropped 4 bases, with 3 bases sitting between them. The CDR3 consists of 11 residues.

This clone was recorded only once. J is TRBJ1-2 and V is TRBV7-2; 9 bases align to TRBD1. Germline V lookup: CDR1 SGHTA, CDR2 FQGNSA. V gave up 4 bases and J gave up 7 bases; unmatched junction bases: 10. The CDR3 contains 15 residues. For the CDR3, the DNA is TGTGCCAGCAGCTACGCTCAACAGGGGGCTGGTGGCTACACCTTC. It encodes CASSYAQQGAGGYTF.

J is TRBJ1-1 and V is TRBV5-6; no clear D gene. Trimming shortened V by 1 base and J by 0 bases, and 7 bases separated the two germline ends. CDR3 length: 14 amino acids. Germline CDR1 SGHDT, CDR2 YYEEEE. This CDR3 reads CASSLYSLNTEAFF. Written as DNA, the CDR3 is TGTGCCAGCAGCTTGTACTCCTTGAACACTGAAGCTTTCTTT.